The TCR beta chain under discussion was sequenced for a study of regulatory T cells in long-lasting Graves disease. Study outcomes and limitations: Patients with persistent disease shared 2,900 or so public clonotypes, outpacing the roughly 870 shared by new patients.

As to time point: persistent/refractory GD, antithyroid drugs over 5 years with positive TRAb. Extracted PBMC RNA gave rise to the TCR library. Those enrolled as patients came out of an endocrinology department in Xi'an, China. This clonotype was seen repeatedly, ten times or more. Its antigen is unidentified. J lost 4 bases, V lost 4 bases, and 14 bases had no gene match. CDR3 length equals 16 residues. Germline V gene data show CDR1 as SQVTM and CDR2 as ANQGSEA. In building TCR beta libraries, iRepertoire HTBI primers were used together with Arm-PCR of CDR3 regions. MiXCR, run by TCRdb on the multiplex PCR reads, gives a single entry per CDR3 protein. The data show roughly 450,000 distinct CDR3 sequences, with about a quarter seen just once and roughly 28% held by the top ten.

The sample in question was peripheral blood mononuclear cells (PBMCs), obtained when the disease was refractory, from a patient treated with antithyroid drugs. The source is a female donor with Graves disease. The chain employs TRBV29-1 and TRBJ1-1; 8 nucleotides agree with TRBD1. The CDR3 here is CSVGNPGTGLSTEAFF. CDR3 DNA: TGCAGCGTTGGGAACCCTGGGACAGGTCTTAGCACTGAAGCTTTCTTT.